This paragraph reports one TCR beta chain. Antigen: not known. The entry originates in a study of T cells after yellow fever vaccination. The CDR3 runs to 15 residues. Trimming shortened V by 6 bases and J by 1 base, and 13 bases separated the two germline ends. The germline V gene encodes CDR1 SGHAT and CDR2 FQNNGV. It was through 5'RACE template switching that TCR cDNA was made, with a universal primer site and UMIs added. TCRdb re-called the 5' RACE reads through MiXCR, storing one row per CDR3 protein. In the table there are a few hundred thousand distinct CDR3 sequences, less than 9% of which are singletons. Study results and limitations: FACS-sorted repertoires could harbor abundant contaminating bulk-population clonotypes.

The chain recombines TRBV11-2 with TRBJ2-1; a weak D match, TRBD2 (6 bases). The sequence was obtained from a man aged 30 to 39 who received the YFV17D yellow fever vaccine. Sequenced material: CD4+ T cells sorted from PBMCs, taken 15 days after the yellow fever booster vaccination. In nucleotides, the CDR3 is TGTGCCAGCAGGACCGCGGGAAGGTCCTACAATGAGCAGTTCTTC. Protein: CASRTAGRSYNEQFF.